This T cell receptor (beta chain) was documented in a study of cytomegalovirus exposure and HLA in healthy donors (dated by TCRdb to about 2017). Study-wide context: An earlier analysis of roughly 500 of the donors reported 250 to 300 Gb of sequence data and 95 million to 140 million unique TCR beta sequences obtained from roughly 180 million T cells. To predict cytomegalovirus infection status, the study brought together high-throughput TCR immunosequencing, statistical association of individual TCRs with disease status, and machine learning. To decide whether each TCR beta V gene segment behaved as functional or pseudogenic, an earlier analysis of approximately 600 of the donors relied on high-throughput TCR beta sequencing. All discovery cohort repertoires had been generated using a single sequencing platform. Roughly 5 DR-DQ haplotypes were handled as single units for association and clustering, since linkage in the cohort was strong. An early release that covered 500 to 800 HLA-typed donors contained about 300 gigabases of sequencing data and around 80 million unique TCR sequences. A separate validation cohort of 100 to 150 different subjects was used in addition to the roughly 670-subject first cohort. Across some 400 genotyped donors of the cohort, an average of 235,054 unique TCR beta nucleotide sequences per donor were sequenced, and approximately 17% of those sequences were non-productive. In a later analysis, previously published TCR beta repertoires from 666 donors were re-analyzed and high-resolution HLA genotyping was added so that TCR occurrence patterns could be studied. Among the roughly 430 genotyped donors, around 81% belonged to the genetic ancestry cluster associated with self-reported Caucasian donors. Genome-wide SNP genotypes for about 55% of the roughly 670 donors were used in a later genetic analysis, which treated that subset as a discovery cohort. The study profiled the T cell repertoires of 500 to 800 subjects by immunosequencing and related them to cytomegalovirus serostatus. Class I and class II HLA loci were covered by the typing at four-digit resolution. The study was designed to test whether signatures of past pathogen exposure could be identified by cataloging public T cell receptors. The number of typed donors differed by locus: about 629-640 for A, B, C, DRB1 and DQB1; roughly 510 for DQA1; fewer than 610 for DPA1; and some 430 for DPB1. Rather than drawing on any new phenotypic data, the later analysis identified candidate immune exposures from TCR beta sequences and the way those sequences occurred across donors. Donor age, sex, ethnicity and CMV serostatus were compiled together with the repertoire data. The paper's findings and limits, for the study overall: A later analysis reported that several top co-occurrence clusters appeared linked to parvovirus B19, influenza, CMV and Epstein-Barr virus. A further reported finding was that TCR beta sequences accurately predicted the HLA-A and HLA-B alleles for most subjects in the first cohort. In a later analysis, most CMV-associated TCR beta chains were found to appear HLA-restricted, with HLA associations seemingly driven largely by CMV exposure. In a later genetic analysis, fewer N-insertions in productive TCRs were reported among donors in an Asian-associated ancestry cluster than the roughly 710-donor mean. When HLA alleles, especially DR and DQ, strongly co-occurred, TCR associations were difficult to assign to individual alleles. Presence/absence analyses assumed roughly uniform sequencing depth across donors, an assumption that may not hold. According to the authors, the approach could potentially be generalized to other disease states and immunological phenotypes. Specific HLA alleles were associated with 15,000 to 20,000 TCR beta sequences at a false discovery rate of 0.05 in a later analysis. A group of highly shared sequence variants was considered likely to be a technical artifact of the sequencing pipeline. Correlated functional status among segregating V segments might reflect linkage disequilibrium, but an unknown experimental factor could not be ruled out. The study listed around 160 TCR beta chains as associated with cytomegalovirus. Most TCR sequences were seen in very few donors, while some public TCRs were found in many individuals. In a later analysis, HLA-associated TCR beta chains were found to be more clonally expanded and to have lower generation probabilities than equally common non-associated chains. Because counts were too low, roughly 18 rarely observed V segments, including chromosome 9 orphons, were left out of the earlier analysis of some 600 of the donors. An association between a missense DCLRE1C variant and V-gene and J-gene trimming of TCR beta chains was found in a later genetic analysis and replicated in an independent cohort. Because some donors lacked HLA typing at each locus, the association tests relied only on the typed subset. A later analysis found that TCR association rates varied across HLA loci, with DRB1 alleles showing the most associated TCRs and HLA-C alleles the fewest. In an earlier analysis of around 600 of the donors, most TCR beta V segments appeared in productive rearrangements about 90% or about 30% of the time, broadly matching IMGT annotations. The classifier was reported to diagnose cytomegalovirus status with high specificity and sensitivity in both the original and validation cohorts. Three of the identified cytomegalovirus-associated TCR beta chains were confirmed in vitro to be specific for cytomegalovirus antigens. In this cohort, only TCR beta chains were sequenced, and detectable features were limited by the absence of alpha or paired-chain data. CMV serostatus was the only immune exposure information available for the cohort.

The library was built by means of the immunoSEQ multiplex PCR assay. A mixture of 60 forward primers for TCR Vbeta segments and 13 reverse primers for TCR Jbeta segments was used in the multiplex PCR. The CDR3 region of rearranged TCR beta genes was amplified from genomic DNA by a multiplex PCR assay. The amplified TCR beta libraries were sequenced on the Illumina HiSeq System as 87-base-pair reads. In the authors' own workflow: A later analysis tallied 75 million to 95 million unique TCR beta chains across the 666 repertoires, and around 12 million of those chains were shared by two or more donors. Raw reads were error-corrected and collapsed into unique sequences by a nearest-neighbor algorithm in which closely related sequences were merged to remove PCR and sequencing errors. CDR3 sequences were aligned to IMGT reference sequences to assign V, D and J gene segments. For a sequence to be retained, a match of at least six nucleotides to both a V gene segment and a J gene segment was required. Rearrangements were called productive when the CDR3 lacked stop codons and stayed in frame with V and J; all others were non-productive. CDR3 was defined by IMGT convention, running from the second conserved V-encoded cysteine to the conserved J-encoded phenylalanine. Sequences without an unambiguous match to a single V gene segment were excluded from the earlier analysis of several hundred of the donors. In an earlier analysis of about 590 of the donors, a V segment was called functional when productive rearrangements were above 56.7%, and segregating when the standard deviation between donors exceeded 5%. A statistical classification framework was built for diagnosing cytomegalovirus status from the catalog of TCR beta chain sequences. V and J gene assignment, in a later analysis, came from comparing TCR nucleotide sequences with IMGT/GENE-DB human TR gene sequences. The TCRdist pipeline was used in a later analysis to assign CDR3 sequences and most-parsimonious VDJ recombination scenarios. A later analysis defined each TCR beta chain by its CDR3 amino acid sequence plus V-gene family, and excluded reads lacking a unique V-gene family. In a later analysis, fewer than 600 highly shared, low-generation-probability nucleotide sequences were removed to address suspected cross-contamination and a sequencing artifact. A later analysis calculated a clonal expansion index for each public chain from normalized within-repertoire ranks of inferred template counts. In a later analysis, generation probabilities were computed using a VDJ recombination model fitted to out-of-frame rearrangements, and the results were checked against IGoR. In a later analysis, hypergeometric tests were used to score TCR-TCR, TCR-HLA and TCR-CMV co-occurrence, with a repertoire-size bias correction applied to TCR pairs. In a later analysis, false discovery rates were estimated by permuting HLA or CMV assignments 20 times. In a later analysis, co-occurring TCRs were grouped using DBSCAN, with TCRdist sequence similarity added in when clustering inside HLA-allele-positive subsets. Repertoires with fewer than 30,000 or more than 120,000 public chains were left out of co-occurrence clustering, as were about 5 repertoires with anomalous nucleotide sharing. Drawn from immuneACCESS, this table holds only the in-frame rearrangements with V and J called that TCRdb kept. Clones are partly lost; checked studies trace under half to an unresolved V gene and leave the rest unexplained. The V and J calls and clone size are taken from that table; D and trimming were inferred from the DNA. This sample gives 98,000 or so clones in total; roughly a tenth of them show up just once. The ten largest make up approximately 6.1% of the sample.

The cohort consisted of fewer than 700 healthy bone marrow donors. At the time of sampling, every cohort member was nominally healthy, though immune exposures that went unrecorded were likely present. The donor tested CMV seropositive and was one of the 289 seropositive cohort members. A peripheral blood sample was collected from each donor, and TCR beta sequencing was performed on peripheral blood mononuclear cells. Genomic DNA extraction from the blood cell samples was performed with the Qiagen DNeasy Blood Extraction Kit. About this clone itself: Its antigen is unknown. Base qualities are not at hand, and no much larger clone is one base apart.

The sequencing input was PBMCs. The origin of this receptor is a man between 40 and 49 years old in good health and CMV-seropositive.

The CDR3 region: CASSPTGTNTEAFF. The sequence in DNA is TGTGCCAGCAGCCCTACAGGGACGAACACTGAAGCTTTCTTT. The chain is assembled from TRBV5-4 and TRBJ1-1, and TRBD1 may be the D gene, going by 6 matching bases. The cysteine opens and the phenylalanine closes a CDR3 of 14 amino acids. The entry retains the CDR3 DNA only, 42 bases that are in frame from base 1. Reading the germline V gene (reference sequence) gives CDR1 SGHNT and CDR2 YYREEE. Trimming removed 4 bases from V and 1 base from J, leaving 11 bases between the germline ends.